One sample yielded the 5 T cell receptor beta chains listed below, sequenced in a study of blood T cell repertoires in COVID-19. Method: immunoSEQ multiplex PCR; TCRdb's copy keeps in-frame clones and lacks some. The sample has about 240,000 clones, about three quarters seen once. The source material was peripheral blood. These TCRs come from a woman of 80 years or more with acute or convalescent COVID-19.

This chain links TRBV9 with TRBJ2-1; 9 positions agree with TRBD1. CDR3 length: 12 residues. Germline CDR1 and CDR2: SGDLS and YYNGEE. The trim removed 3 bases at V and 10 bases at J, leaving 2 bases unmatched. CDR3 sequence (DNA): TGTGCCAGCAGCGCCGACAGGGGGGAGCAGTTCTTC. This codes for CASSADRGEQFF. Full variable domain (outside the CDR3, taken from reference TRBV9 and TRBJ2-1): DSGVTQTPKHLITATGQRVTLRCSPRSGDLSVYWYQQSLDQGLQFLIQYYNGEERAKGNILERFSAQQFPDLHSELNLSSLELGDSALYFCASSADRGEQFFGPGTRLTVL.

The chain recombines TRBV12-5 with TRBJ1-1, with D perhaps matching TRBD1 (5 bases). Germline V gene sequence: CDR1 LGHNT, CDR2 FRNRAP. The CDR3 runs to 15 residues. Trimming shortened V by 1 base and J by 4 bases, and 13 bases separated the two germline ends. CDR3 in DNA: TGTGCTAGTGGTTTGGGGCCGGGGGTTGGCACTGAAGCTTTCTTT. Translating it yields CASGLGPGVGTEAFF.

This sequence joins TRBV2 and TRBJ1-1; a possible D gene is TRBD1 (5 bases). Trimming took off 6 bases at V and 7 bases at J, with 12 bases between the two ends. Looked up from germline, CDR1 is SNHLY and CDR2 is FYNNEI. This CDR3 is 12 amino acids long. The CDR3 sequence is CASSSGRGEAFF. The CDR3 coding sequence is TGTGCCAGCAGCTCAGGGCGGGGTGAAGCTTTCTTT.

This clone was observed a single time. This chain joins TRBV28 and TRBJ2-7; 7 nucleotides match TRBD1. Trimming cost V 4 bases and J 1 base; bases outside gene matches: 4. This CDR3 comprises 14 residues. The V gene's germline CDR1 is MDHEN and CDR2 SYDVKM. The CDR3: CASSWDSASYEQYF. As DNA, the CDR3 is TGTGCCAGCAGTTGGGACAGTGCTTCCTACGAGCAGTACTTC.

V and J are TRBV27 and TRBJ2-7, with a tentative D call TRBD1 (5 bases). This CDR3 is 16 amino acids long. CDR1 and CDR2 (germline): MNHEY, SMNVEV (reference sequence). Trimming shortened V by 3 bases and J by 2 bases, and 17 bases separated the two germline ends. CDR3 nucleotide sequence: TGTGCCAGCAGTTTGAAGCAGGGAAGAATCCCCTACGAGCAGTACTTC. It encodes CASSLKQGRIPYEQYF.